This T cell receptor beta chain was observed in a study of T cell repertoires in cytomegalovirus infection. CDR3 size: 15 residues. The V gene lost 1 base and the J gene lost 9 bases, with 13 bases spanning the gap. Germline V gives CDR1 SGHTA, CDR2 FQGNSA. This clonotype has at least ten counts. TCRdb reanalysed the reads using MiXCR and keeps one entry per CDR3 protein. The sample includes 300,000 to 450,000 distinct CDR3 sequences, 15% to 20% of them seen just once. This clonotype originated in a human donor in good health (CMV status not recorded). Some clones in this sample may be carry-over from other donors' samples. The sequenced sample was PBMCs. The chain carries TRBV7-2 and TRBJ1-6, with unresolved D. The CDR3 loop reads CASSLVWSTGSPLHF. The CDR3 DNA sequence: TGTGCCAGCAGCTTAGTATGGAGTACTGGTTCACCCCTCCACTTT.